These 22 T cell receptor beta chains were sequenced from one sample in a study of lymphopenia after photon versus proton radiotherapy. Clones were sequenced by immunoSEQ multiplex PCR, and TCRdb holds only the in-frame ones, with some missing. This repertoire shows about 14,000 clones, over 65% found once; its top ten account for approximately 27%. This sample comprised peripheral blood, obtained from a patient treated with photon-based radiotherapy. These receptors came from a man aged 45 to 65 with gastric cancer.

Note on this clone: Mismatch with germline at one junction end may stem from a read error. Other DNA sequences from this sample encode an identical CDR3 as well. This chain uses TRBV10-3 with TRBJ2-7, with D tentatively TRBD1 (5 bases). Looked up from germline, CDR1 is ENHRY and CDR2 is SYGVKD. The CDR3 runs 15 residues. CDR3 nucleotide sequence: TGCGCCATCAGTGAGTCGCAGCAGGGAACCTACGAGCAGTACTTC. Protein sequence: CAISESQQGTYEQYF.

The chain links TRBV6-1 to TRBJ1-3, with no clear D. V was pared by 7 bases and J by 3 bases, with 10 bases between. This CDR3 spans 13 amino acids. Germline V lookup: CDR1 MNHNS, CDR2 SASEGT. The CDR3 loop is CASTRLRGNTIYF. The DNA of the CDR3 is TGTGCCAGCACTAGGCTACGTGGAAACACCATATATTTT.

The chain has TRBV18 and TRBJ2-3; TRBD1 or TRBD2 may be the D gene (6 bases each). Germline CDR1 reads KGHSH; CDR2 reads LQKENI. The CDR3 runs 14 residues. Trimming stripped 8 bases from V and 3 bases from J, with 15 bases between. CDR3 loop: CASAEGGWTDTQYF. CDR3 nucleotides: TGTGCCAGCGCCGAGGGGGGATGGACAGATACGCAGTATTTT.

The chain carries TRBV7-6 and TRBJ2-6; D ambiguous. V shed 5 bases and J shed 2 bases, with 13 bases lying between them. This CDR3 has 16 residues. Germline CDR1 and CDR2: SGHVS and FNYEAQ. Here the CDR3 DNA reads TGTGCCAGCAGCGATCCAAGGAGACCTGGGGCCAACGTCCTGACTTTC. Amino acids: CASSDPRRPGANVLTF.

In its sample, this clone was seen a few times. The chain recombines TRBV7-2 with TRBJ2-2; D is undetermined. The V and J ends lost 10 bases and 4 bases respectively, with 13 bases between them. Per the germline V gene, CDR1 is SGHTA and CDR2 is FQGNSA. The CDR3 extends over 13 amino acids. CDR3 nucleotide sequence: TGTGCCACCGCCACGATAGCCACCGGGGAGCTGTTTTTT. Translated: CATATIATGELFF.

The chain carries TRBV30 and TRBJ1-2; a weak D match, TRBD1 (5 bases). The germline V gene has CDR1 GTSNPN and CDR2 SVGIG (reference sequence). The V end lost 0 bases, the J end lost 7 bases, and 15 bases lay between the germline ends. This CDR3 is 14 amino acids long. The CDR3 spells CAWSVLRGEGGYTF. In nucleotides, the CDR3 is TGTGCCTGGAGTGTACTCCGAGGGGAGGGTGGCTACACCTTC.

The chain carries TRBV7-3 and TRBJ2-5; D may correspond to TRBD1 or TRBD2 (7 bases each). CDR3 length: 14 residues. Per the germline V gene, CDR1 is SGHTA and CDR2 is FQGTGA. Trimming took off 5 bases at V and 4 bases at J, with 14 bases between the two ends. CDR3 in DNA: TGTGCCAGCAGCCAACAGGGGAGGGGAGAGACCCAGTACTTC. It codes for CASSQQGRGETQYF. The full variable domain, completed using reference TRBV7-3 and TRBJ2-5, is GAGVSQTPSNKVTEKGKYVELRCDPISGHTALYWYRQSLGQGPEFLIYFQGTGAADDSGLPNDRFFAVRPEGSVSTLKIQRTERGDSAVYLCASSQQGRGETQYFGPGTRLLVL.

There are a few counts of this clone. The chain combines TRBV6-1 with TRBJ1-5, with D possibly being TRBD1 (5 bases). The CDR3 has 14 residues. The V gene lost 6 bases and the J gene lost 6 bases, with 15 bases spanning the gap. The germline gives CDR1 MNHNS, CDR2 SASEGT. The CDR3 sequence is CASSPSGEVQPQHF. The CDR3 bases are TGTGCCAGCAGCCCCTCGGGGGAGGTTCAGCCCCAGCATTTT.

Here the CDR3 reads CASSSAGTTNTGELFF. The CDR3 region has the DNA TGTGCCAGCAGCTCCGCAGGGACTACGAACACCGGGGAGCTGTTTTTT. The chain is built from TRBV7-7 and TRBJ2-2; 7 bases are a match to TRBD2. V shed 4 bases and J 0 bases; nucleotides not matched to a gene: 5. Germline V gives CDR1 SSHAT, CDR2 FNYEAQ (reference sequence). CDR3 length: 16 amino acids.

The V call is TRBV30, the J call TRBJ1-4; tentative D call: TRBD1 (5 bases). V was cut by 2 bases and J by 0 bases, with 19 bases left in between. Germline values: CDR1 GTSNPN, CDR2 SVGIG (reference sequence). CDR3 length equals 18 residues. The CDR3 DNA reads as TGTGCCTGGAGTCAATGGGGCACAGGCTACACAACTAATGAAAAACTGTTTTTT. This codes for CAWSQWGTGYTTNEKLFF.

J is TRBJ2-5 and V is TRBV5-1, with a possible D match to TRBD2 (7 bases). There are 16 residues in the CDR3. Trimming removed 2 bases at V and 5 bases at J, with 19 bases between. In germline, CDR1 is SGHRS, CDR2 YFSETQ. The CDR3 loop reads CASSLAGTPWDETQYF. DNA of the CDR3: TGCGCCAGCAGCTTAGCGGGGACACCCTGGGATGAGACCCAGTACTTC. The full variable domain, rest sourced from reference TRBV5-1 and TRBJ2-5, is KAGVTQTPRYLIKTRGQQVTLSCSPISGHRSVSWYQQTPGQGLQFLFEYFSETQRNKGNFPGRFSGRQFSNSRSEMNVSTLELGDSALYLCASSLAGTPWDETQYFGPGTRLLVL.

J is TRBJ2-1 and V is TRBV2; D may be TRBD1 (7 bases). CDR1 and CDR2 (germline): SNHLY, FYNNEI. The CDR3 extends over 17 amino acids. V was clipped by 7 bases and J by 1 base, with 20 bases between them. The CDR3 sequence is CASKGAFGGWSYNEQFF. The CDR3 bases are TGTGCCAGCAAGGGGGCCTTCGGGGGATGGTCCTACAATGAGCAGTTCTTC.

This chain joins TRBV6-5 and TRBJ1-2; 8 positions agree with TRBD1. The germline gives CDR1 MNHEY, CDR2 SVGAGI. Trimming cost V 6 bases and J 8 bases; bases outside gene matches: 8. The CDR3 totals 13 residues. CDR3 coding DNA: TGTGCCAGCAGCCGGACAGGGTGGAGGGGCTACACCTTC. Translated, it gives CASSRTGWRGYTF.

The J gene is TRBJ2-1, the V gene TRBV5-1; D tentatively fits TRBD1 or TRBD2 (5 bases each). V was cut by 0 bases and J by 6 bases, with 10 bases left in between. There are 14 residues in the CDR3. Germline V CDR1 and CDR2: SGHRS, YFSETQ. The CDR3 spells CASSLAGDLNEQFF. The CDR3 DNA is TGCGCCAGCAGCTTGGCCGGGGACCTCAATGAGCAGTTCTTC.

This chain joins TRBV6-6 and TRBJ1-5, with TRBD1 as a possible D gene (5 bases). CDR3 length equals 13 residues. Trimming took off 8 bases at V and 3 bases at J, with 11 bases between the two ends. Per the germline V gene, CDR1 is MNHNY and CDR2 is SVGAGI (reference sequence). As DNA, the CDR3 is TGTGCCAGCCGAAAAGGGGCCAATCAGCCCCAGCATTTT. Amino acids: CASRKGANQPQHF.

The chain links TRBV7-9 to TRBJ1-5, with D possibly TRBD1 on 6 matching bases. The V gene's germline CDR1 is SEHNR and CDR2 FQNEAQ (reference sequence). This CDR3 spans 19 amino acids. Trimming stripped 1 base from V and 0 bases from J, with 19 bases between. The CDR3 coding sequence is TGTGCCAGCAGCTTAGGGGGGGCCACTGGGGCTTATAGCAATCAGCCCCAGCATTTT. This encodes CASSLGGATGAYSNQPQHF. The full variable domain, completed using reference TRBV7-9 and TRBJ1-5, is DTGVSQNPRHKITKRGQNVTFRCDPISEHNRLYWYRQTLGQGPEFLTYFQNEAQLEKSRLLSDRFSAERPKGSFSTLEIQRTEQGDSAMYLCASSLGGATGAYSNQPQHFGDGTRLSIL.

The genes are TRBV15 and TRBJ1-1, with a weak D call TRBD1 (5 bases). The germline V gene encodes CDR1 LNHNV and CDR2 YYDKDF (reference sequence). The V end lost 0 bases, the J end lost 4 bases, and 9 bases lay between the germline ends. The CDR3 length is 14 residues. The DNA for the CDR3 is TGTGCCACCAGCAGAGATCTGCAGGGCACTGAAGCTTTCTTT. It translates to CATSRDLQGTEAFF.

The rearrangement uses TRBV7-7 and TRBJ2-2; 13 bases fit TRBD2. Germline assignment: CDR1 SSHAT and CDR2 FNYEAQ (reference sequence). With 2 bases clipped from V and 7 bases from J, the junction kept 1 base outside the gene matches. CDR3 length equals 15 residues. As DNA, the CDR3 is TGTGCCAGCAGCTTACGGACTAGCGGGGGCGGGGAGCTGTTTTTT. Its protein product is CASSLRTSGGGELFF.

In DNA form, the CDR3 reads TGTGCCAGCAGCCCTAGCGGGGGTTTCGACAATGAGCAGTTCTTC. This sequence encodes CASSPSGGFDNEQFF. This chain uses TRBV11-2 with TRBJ2-1, with 10 bases fitting TRBD2. Looked up from germline, CDR1 is SGHAT and CDR2 is FQNNGV. The CDR3 has 15 residues. V was clipped by 5 bases and J by 5 bases; unmatched bases: 6.

The chain links TRBV25-1 to TRBJ2-3; 12 bases are shared with TRBD1. The junction had 6 bases not matched to a gene; V was cut back by 8 bases and J by 0 bases. This CDR3 is 16 amino acids long. Germline V CDR1 and CDR2: MGHDK, SYGVNS. CDR3 loop: CASQTGTGGSTDTQYF. CDR3 nucleotides: TGTGCCAGCCAAACCGGGACAGGGGGCAGCACAGATACGCAGTATTTT.

The chain is built from TRBV2 and TRBJ1-1, with D possibly matching TRBD1 (6 bases). CDR1 and CDR2 (germline): SNHLY, FYNNEI. This CDR3 region has 15 residues. Trimming left V 7 bases short and J 0 bases short, with 15 bases between. Written as DNA, the CDR3 is TGTGCCAGCATCCGGCGGGCAGGGGTGAACACTGAAGCTTTCTTT. It codes for CASIRRAGVNTEAFF.

The chain joins TRBV5-1 to TRBJ1-2, with 10 bases identical to TRBD1. The length of the CDR3 is 17 residues. V was clipped by 4 bases and J by 4 bases; unmatched bases: 13. Germline CDR1 SGHRS, CDR2 YFSETQ. CDR3 sequence: CASSHGTGAPLGYGYTF. In DNA, the CDR3 is TGCGCCAGCAGCCACGGGACAGGGGCCCCTCTTGGCTATGGCTACACCTTC.